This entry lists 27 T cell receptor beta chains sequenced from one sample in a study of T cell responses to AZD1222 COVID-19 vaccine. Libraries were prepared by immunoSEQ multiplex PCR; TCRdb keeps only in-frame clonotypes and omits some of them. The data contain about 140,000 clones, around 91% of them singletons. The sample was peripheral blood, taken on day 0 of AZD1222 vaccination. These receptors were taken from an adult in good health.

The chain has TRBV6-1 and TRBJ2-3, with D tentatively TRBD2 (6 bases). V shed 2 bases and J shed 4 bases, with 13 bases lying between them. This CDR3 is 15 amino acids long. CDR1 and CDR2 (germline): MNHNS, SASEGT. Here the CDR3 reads CASSEFAGRADTQYF. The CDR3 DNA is TGTGCCAGCAGTGAATTCGCGGGGCGCGCAGATACGCAGTATTTT.

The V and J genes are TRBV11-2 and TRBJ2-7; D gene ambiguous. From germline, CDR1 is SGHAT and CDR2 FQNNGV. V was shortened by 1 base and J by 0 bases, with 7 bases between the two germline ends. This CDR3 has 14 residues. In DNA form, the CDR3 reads TGTGCCAGCAGCTTAGGGGCTAGCTCCTACGAGCAGTACTTC. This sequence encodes CASSLGASSYEQYF.

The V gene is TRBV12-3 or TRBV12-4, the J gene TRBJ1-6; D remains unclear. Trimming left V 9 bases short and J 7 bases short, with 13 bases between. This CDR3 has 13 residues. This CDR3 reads CASQIHANSPLHF. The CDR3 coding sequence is TGTGCCAGTCAAATACACGCGAATTCACCCCTCCACTTT.

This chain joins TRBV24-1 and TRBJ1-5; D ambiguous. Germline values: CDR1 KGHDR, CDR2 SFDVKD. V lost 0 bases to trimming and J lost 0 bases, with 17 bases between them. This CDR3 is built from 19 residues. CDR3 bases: TGTGCCACCAGTGATTTGACGTCGATAGGGCAGAATAGCAATCAGCCCCAGCATTTT. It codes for CATSDLTSIGQNSNQPQHF.

CDR3 coding DNA: TGTGCCAGCAGTTTAAATTCAGGGGGCAATCAGCCCCAGCATTTT. Protein: CASSLNSGGNQPQHF. The rearrangement links TRBV27 to TRBJ1-5, with a possible D match to TRBD1 (6 bases). Trimming left V 2 bases short and J 2 bases short, with 10 bases between. Per germline, CDR1 MNHEY and CDR2 SMNVEV (reference sequence). The CDR3 spans 15 residues.

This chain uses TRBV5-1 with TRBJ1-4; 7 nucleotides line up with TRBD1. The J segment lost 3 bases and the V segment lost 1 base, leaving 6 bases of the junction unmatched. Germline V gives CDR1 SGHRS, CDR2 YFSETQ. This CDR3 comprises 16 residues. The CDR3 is CASSLTPGTANEKLFF. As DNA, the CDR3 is TGCGCCAGCAGCTTGACCCCCGGGACAGCTAATGAAAAACTGTTTTTT.

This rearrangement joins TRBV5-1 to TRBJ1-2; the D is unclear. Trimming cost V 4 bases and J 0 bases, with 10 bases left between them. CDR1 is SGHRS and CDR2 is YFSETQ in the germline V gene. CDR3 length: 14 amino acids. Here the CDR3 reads CASSVYLANYGYTF. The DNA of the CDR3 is TGCGCCAGCAGCGTGTATCTCGCTAACTATGGCTACACCTTC.

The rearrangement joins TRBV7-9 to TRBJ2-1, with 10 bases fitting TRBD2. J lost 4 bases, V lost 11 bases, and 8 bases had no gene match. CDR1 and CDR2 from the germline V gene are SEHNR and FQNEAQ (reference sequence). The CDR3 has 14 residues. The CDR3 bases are TGTGCCGCAGAGGCAGCGGGGGGGTACAATGAGCAGTTCTTC. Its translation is CAAEAAGGYNEQFF.

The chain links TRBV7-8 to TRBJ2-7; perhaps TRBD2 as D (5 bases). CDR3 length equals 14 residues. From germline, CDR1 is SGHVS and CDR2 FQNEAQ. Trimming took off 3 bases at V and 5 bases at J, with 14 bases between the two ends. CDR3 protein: CASSFPGLRDEQYF. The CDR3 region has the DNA TGTGCCAGCAGCTTCCCTGGACTTAGGGACGAGCAGTACTTC.

In DNA form, the CDR3 reads TGTGCCAGCATAAGTTCGAGAGAGCAGTACTTC. Amino acids: CASISSREQYF. The rearrangement uses TRBV2 and TRBJ2-7, with D hard to call. The CDR3 has 11 residues. CDR1 and CDR2 from the germline V gene are SNHLY and FYNNEI. Trimming pared 7 bases from V and 7 bases from J, leaving 11 bases between.

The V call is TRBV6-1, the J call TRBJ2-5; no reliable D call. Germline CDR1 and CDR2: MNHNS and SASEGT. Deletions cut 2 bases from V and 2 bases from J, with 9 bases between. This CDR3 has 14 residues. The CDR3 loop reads CASSEPRLQETQYF. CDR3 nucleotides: TGTGCCAGCAGTGAACCTAGATTGCAAGAGACCCAGTACTTC.

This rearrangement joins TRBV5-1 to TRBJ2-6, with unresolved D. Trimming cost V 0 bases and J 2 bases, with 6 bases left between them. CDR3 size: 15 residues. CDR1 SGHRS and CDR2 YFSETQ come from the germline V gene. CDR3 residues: CASSLAQAGANVLTF. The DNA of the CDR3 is TGCGCCAGCAGCTTGGCACAAGCTGGGGCCAACGTCCTGACTTTC.

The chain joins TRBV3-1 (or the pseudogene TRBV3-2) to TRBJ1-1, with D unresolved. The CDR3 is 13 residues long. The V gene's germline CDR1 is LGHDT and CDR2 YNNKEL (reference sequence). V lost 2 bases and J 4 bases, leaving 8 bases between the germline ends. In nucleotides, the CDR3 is TGTGCCAGCAGCCAATCCCGTGGCACTGAAGCTTTCTTT. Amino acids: CASSQSRGTEAFF.

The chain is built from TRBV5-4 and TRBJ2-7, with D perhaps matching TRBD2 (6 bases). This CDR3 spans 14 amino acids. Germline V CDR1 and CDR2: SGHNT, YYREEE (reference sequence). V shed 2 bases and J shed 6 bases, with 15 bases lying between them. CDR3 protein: CASSLGGNDFEQYF. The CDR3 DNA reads TGTGCCAGCAGCTTAGGAGGGAACGATTTCGAGCAGTACTTC.

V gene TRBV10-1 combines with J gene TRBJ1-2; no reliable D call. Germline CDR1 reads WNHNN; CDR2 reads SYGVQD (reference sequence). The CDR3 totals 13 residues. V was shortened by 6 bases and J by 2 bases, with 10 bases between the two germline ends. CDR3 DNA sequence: TGCGCCAGCAGCCTCAGTGACAACTATGGCTACACCTTC. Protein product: CASSLSDNYGYTF.

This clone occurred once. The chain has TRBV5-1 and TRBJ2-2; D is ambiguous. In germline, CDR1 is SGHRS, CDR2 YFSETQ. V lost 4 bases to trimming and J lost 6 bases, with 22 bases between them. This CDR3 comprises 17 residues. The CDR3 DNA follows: TGCGCCAGCAGCCCGCCGGCGAGTAGAGTTCTCCCCGGGGAGCTGTTTTTT. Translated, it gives CASSPPASRVLPGELFF. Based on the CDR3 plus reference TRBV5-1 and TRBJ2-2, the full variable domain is KAGVTQTPRYLIKTRGQQVTLSCSPISGHRSVSWYQQTPGQGLQFLFEYFSETQRNKGNFPGRFSGRQFSNSRSEMNVSTLELGDSALYLCASSPPASRVLPGELFFGEGSRLTVL.

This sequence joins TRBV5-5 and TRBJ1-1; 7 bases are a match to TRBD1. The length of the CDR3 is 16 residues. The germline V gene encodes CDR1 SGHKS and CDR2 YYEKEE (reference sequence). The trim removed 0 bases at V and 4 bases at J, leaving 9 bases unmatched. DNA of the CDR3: TGTGCCAGCAGCTTGGTTCAGGGCAGGGGGTCCACTGAAGCTTTCTTT. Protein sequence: CASSLVQGRGSTEAFF.

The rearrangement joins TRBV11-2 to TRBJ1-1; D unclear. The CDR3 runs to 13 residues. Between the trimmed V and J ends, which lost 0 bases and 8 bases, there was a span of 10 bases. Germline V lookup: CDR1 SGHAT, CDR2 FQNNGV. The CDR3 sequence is CASSLDITGEAFF. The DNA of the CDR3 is TGTGCCAGCAGCTTAGACATAACGGGGGAAGCTTTCTTT. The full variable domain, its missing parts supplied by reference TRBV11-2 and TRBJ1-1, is EAGVAQSPRYKIIEKRQSVAFWCNPISGHATLYWYQQILGQGPKLLIQFQNNGVVDDSQLPKDRFSAERLKGVDSTLKIQPAKLEDSAVYLCASSLDITGEAFFGQGTRLTVV.

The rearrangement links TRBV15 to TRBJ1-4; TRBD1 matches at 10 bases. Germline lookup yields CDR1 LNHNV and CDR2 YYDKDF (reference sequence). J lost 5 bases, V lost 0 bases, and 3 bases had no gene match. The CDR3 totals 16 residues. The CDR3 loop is CATSREAGQGNEKLFF. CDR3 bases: TGTGCCACCAGCAGAGAGGCGGGACAGGGGAATGAAAAACTGTTTTTT.

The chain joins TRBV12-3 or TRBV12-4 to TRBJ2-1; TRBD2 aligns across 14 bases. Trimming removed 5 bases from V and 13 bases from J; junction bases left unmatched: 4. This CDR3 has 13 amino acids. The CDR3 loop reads CASSPGTSGSQFF. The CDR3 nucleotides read TGTGCCAGCAGTCCAGGGACTAGCGGGAGTCAGTTCTTC.

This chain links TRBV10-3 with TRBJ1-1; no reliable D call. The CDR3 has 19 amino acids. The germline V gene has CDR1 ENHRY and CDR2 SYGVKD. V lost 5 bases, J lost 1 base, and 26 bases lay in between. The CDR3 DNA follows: TGTGCCATCAGTAAATATTGGAGGTTGCATGTCGCTGAGAACACTGAAGCTTTCTTT. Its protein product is CAISKYWRLHVAENTEAFF.

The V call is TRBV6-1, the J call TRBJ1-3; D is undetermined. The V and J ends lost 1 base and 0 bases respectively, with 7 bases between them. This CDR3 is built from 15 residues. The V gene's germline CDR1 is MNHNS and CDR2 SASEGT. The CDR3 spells CASSEGADSGNTIYF. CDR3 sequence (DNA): TGTGCCAGCAGTGAAGGGGCAGACTCTGGAAACACCATATATTTT.

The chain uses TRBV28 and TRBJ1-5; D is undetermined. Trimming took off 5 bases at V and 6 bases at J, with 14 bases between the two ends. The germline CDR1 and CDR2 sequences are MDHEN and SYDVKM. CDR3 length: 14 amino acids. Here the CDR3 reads CASSPRRVGQPQHF. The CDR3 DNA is TGTGCCAGCAGTCCGCGAAGGGTCGGTCAGCCCCAGCATTTT.

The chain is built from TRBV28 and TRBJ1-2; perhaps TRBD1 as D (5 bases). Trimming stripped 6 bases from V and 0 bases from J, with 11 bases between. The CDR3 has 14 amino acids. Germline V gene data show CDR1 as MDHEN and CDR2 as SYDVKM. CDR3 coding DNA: TGTGCCAGCAGGGGGACGGGAGCTAACTATGGCTACACCTTC. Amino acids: CASRGTGANYGYTF.

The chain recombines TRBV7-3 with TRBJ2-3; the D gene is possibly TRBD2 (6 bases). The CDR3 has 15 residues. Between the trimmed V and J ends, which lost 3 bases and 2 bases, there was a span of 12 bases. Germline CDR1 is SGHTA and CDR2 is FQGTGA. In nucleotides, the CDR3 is TGTGCCAGCAGCTTGGGGACTGCCGCCACAGATACGCAGTATTTT. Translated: CASSLGTAATDTQYF. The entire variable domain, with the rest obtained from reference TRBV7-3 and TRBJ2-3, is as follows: GAGVSQTPSNKVTEKGKYVELRCDPISGHTALYWYRQSLGQGPEFLIYFQGTGAADDSGLPNDRFFAVRPEGSVSTLKIQRTERGDSAVYLCASSLGTAATDTQYFGPGTRLTVL.

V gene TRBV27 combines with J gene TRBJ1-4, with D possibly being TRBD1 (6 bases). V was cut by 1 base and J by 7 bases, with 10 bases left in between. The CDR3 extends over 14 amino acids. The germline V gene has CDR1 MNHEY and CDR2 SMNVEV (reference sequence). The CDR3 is CASSLWGAGEKLFF. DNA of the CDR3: TGTGCCAGCAGTTTATGGGGGGCAGGTGAAAAACTGTTTTTT. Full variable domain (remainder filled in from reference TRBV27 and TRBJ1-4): EAQVTQNPRYLITVTGKKLTVTCSQNMNHEYMSWYRQDPGLGLRQIYYSMNVEVTDKGDVPEGYKVSRKEKRNFPLILESPSPNQTSLYFCASSLWGAGEKLFFGSGTQLSVL.

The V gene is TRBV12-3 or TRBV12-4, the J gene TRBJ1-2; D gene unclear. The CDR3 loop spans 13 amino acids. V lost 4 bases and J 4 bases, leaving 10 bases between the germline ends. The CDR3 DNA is TGTGCCAGCAGTTCCCCGGAGCTCTATGGCTACACCTTC. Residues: CASSSPELYGYTF.